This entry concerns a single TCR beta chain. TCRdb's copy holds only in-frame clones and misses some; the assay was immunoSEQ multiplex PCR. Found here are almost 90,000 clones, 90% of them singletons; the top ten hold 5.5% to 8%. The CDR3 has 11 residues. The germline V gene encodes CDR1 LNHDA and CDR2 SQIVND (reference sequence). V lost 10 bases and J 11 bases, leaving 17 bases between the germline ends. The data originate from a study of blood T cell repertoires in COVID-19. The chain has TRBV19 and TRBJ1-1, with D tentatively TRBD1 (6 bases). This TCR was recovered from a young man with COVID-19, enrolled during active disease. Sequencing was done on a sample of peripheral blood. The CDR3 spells CATMRGRVAFF. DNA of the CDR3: TGTGCCACTATGCGGGGGCGGGTGGCTTTCTTT.